One sample yielded the 3 T cell receptor beta chains listed below, sequenced in a study of human T cells and chemical hapten exposure. TCRdb analysed the RACE reads with MiXCR anew, one entry per CDR3 protein. In the table there are about 130,000 distinct CDR3 sequences, approximately 8.3% of which are singletons. Documented time point: healthy volunteer bleed at 2 weeks. Unfractionated whole blood was the source from which total RNA was extracted. Sequenced material: whole blood. The receptors were sampled from a male donor in good health. Some clones in this sample may be carry-over from other donors' samples.

This clonotype was detected only a few times. The CDR3 loop is CASSLDASLYSPLHF. CDR3 nucleotides: TGTGCCAGCAGCTTGGATGCCAGCCTTTATTCACCCCTCCACTTT. The chain carries TRBV5-6 and TRBJ1-6; no clear D. There are 15 residues in the CDR3. The V gene lost 0 bases and the J gene lost 8 bases, with 12 bases spanning the gap. CDR1 SGHDT and CDR2 YYEEEE come from the germline V gene.

This clonotype was found many times. The V gene is TRBV18, the J gene TRBJ2-5, with D possibly being TRBD1 (5 bases). Germline V gives CDR1 KGHSH, CDR2 LQKENI. The CDR3 is 14 amino acids. Trimming left V 1 base short and J 10 bases short, with 16 bases between. The DNA for the CDR3 is TGTGCCAGCTCACCACAAGGACAAAGGTTGGACCAGTACTTC. Amino acids: CASSPQGQRLDQYF.

Ten or more counts support this clonotype. The chain uses TRBV3-1 and TRBJ2-1; D is perhaps TRBD1 (6 bases). The V gene lost 4 bases and the J gene lost 2 bases, with 15 bases spanning the gap. This CDR3 region has 16 residues. Germline lookup yields CDR1 LGHDT and CDR2 YNNKEL (reference sequence). The CDR3 DNA sequence: TGTGCCAGCAGCCCTAATTCGGGACATCCCTACAATGAGCAGTTCTTC. This codes for CASSPNSGHPYNEQFF.